A single TCR beta chain is shown here with its context. The antigen it recognizes is unknown. No quality values exist for individual bases; no much larger clone is one base distant. The study excluded patients with uncontrolled infections, other autoimmune diseases, pregnancy or lactation. Clinical symptoms, serum thyroxine and TRAb, thyroid ultrasound, and orbital computed tomography formed the basis for the diagnoses. Total RNA was extracted with Trizol reagent, and quality was checked on an Agilent 2100 Bioanalyzer. TCR beta CDR3 regions were amplified from RNA transcripts. The TCR CDR3 was subjected to a first round of RT-PCR using the HTBI primer set and the Qiagen OneStep RT-PCR kit. The libraries were constructed in a second round of multiplex PCR and then size-selected and purified. Paired-end sequencing of the libraries was performed with 100 bp reads on an Illumina HiSeq2000. As for the authors' bioinformatics: SOAPnuke was used to process the raw data, throwing out any read that contained adapters or uncalled bases, had a mean Phred below 15, or lacked an exact constant-primer or identifier match. COPE v1.2.5 was used to merge the high-quality paired reads, and each unique nucleotide sequence was defined as a clonotype. Clonotypes were aligned to IMGT TRBV, TRBD and TRBJ reference segments using MiTCR v1.1. Analysis was restricted to V-J combinations with a frequency above 0.0001, which covered roughly 99% of repertoires. The TCS score was defined as the ratio of F50 (clonal expansion) to E x V (chaos), calculated using BLOSUM62-based TCRdist between CDR3 peptides within each V-J. Welch's t-statistics and random forest reduced 500 to 550 V-J features to 10 to 15, which were used in a naive Bayes classifier (R e1071). The similarity between thyroid and blood repertoires was quantified using the Morisita-Horn index. The public reads were reprocessed in TCRdb via fastp at Q25 and MiXCR, keeping in-frame beta chains. Entries that share a CDR3 protein sequence are merged under the most common genes and DNA. The authors' filters were not applied to this entry. For this sample the table gives 500,000 to 650,000 distinct CDR3 sequences, of which approximately 48% were detected only once. Jointly, the top ten make up 44% of the sample.

This specimen comes from a study of T cells in Graves' hyperthyroidism and ophthalmopathy (dated by TCRdb to about 2019). With respect to the entire study: A discovery cohort of about a hundred patients, roughly 45 with Graves' ophthalmopathy and about 58 with stable Graves' hyperthyroidism, was used to find distinguishing TCR V-J signatures. The 100 discovery patients were randomly split 7:3 into training and test sets. Prospective prediction of ophthalmopathy was tested in an independent validation cohort of about 19 hyperthyroidism patients and roughly 16 patients who later progressed to ophthalmopathy. The paper describes TCR Vbeta CDR3 sequencing of roughly 130 peripheral blood samples, made up of 43 ophthalmopathy patients, around 73 hyperthyroidism patients and 17 progressor patients. After blood sampling, hyperthyroidism patients were treated with methimazole at a starting dose of 30 mg daily, and ophthalmopathy patients were treated with high-dose intravenous methylprednisolone. Thyroid tissue and blood T-cell repertoires from more than 5 Graves' hyperthyroidism patients were also compared in the study. The research as a whole found: Blood samples also contained most of the expanded thyroid clonotypes (frequency above 0.001), which suggests that blood repertoires may reflect thyroid immune responses. No statistical method was used to fix the sample size in advance, and group allocation was not hidden from the investigators. In validation, progression to ophthalmopathy was predicted by the model with approximately 67% sensitivity and 72% to 85% specificity, a median of around 6.5 months before onset. Ophthalmopathy was separated from stable hyperthyroidism by a 13 V-J signature model, with approximately 90% sensitivity and approximately 81% specificity obtained in cross-validation and 80%/75% obtained in testing.

V loses 1 base, J loses 3 bases, and the germline ends lie 9 bases apart. The germline V gene (reference sequence) gives CDR1 as WNHNN and CDR2 as SYGVQD. There are 15 amino acids in the CDR3, from cysteine to phenylalanine inclusive. Of the read, only the CDR3 DNA is kept; its 45 bases are in frame from base 1. Here the chain combines TRBV10-1 and TRBJ2-2; a confident D gene designation cannot be given. The sequencing sample was made of peripheral blood or thyroid tissue (not recorded which). The clonotype comes from an adult woman with Graves' disease, either hyperthyroidism or ophthalmopathy (not recorded which). The DNA sequence is as follows: TGCGCCAGCAGTGAGTACAGAGAGCACACCGGGGAGCTGTTTTTT. Its translation is CASSEYREHTGELFF.